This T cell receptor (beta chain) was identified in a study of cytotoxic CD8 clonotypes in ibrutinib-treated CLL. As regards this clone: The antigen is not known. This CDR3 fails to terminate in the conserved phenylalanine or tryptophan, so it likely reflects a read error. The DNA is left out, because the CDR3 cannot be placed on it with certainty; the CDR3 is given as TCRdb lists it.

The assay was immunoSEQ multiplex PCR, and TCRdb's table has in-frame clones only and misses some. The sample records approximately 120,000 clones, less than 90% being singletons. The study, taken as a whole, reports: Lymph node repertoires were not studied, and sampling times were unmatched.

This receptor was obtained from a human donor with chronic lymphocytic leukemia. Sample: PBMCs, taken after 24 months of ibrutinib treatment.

CDR3 in amino acids: CASSWYKREI. The rearrangement uses TRBV5-8 and TRBJ1-3. Germline values: CDR1 SGHTS, CDR2 YDEGEE. The CDR3 is 10 residues long, ends included.